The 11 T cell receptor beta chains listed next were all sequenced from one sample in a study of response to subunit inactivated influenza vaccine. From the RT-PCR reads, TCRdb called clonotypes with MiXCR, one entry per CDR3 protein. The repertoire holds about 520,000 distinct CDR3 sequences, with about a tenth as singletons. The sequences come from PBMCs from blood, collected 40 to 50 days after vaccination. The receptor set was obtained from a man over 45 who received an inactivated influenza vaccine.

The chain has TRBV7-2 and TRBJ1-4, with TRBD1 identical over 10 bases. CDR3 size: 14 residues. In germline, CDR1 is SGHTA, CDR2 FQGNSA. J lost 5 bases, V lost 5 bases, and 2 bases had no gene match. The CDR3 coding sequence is TGTGCCAGCAGCGGACAGGGGGTCAATGAAAAACTGTTTTTT. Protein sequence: CASSGQGVNEKLFF.

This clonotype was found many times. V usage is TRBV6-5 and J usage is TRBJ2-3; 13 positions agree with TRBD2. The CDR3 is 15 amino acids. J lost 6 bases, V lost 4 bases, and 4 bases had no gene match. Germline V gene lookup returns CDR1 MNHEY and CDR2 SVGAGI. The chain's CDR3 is CASSWTSGGTDTQYF. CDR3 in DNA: TGTGCCAGCAGTTGGACTAGCGGGGGTACCGATACGCAGTATTTT.

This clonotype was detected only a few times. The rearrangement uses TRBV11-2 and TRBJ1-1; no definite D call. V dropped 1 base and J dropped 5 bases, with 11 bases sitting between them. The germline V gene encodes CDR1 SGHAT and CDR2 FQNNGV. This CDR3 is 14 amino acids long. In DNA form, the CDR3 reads TGTGCCAGCAGCTTAGTACAGTCGAGGACTGAAGCTTTCTTT. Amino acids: CASSLVQSRTEAFF.

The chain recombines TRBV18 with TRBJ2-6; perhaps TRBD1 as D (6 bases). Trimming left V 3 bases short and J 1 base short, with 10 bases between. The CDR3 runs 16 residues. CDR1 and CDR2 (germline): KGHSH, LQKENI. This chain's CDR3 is CASSPDSLSGANVLTF. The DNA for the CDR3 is TGTGCCAGCTCACCGGACAGTTTATCTGGGGCCAACGTCCTGACTTTC.

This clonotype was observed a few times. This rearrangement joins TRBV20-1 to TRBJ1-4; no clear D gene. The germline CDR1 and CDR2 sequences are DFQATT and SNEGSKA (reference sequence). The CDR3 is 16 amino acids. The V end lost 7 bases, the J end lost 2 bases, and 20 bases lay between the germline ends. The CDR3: CSVLSGPGGTNEKLFF. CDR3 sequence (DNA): TGCAGTGTCCTTAGCGGCCCCGGCGGGACTAATGAAAAACTGTTTTTT.

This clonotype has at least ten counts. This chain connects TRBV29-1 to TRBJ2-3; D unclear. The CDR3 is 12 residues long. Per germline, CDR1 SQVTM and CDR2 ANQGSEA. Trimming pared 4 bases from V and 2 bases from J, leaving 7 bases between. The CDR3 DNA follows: TGCAGCGTTGCCCCCGACACAGATACGCAGTATTTT. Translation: CSVAPDTDTQYF.

CDR3 in amino acids: CASSHFQGGYNEQFF. The CDR3 DNA reads TGTGCCAGCAGCCACTTTCAGGGAGGCTACAATGAGCAGTTCTTC. The chain couples TRBV7-8 to TRBJ2-1; D is perhaps TRBD2 (6 bases). The CDR3 consists of 15 residues. The germline V and J ends were trimmed by 5 bases and 3 bases, with 14 bases remaining between them. Looked up from germline, CDR1 is SGHVS and CDR2 is FQNEAQ. Using reference TRBV7-8 and TRBJ2-1 for the parts outside the CDR3, the full variable domain is GAGVSQSPRYKVAKRGQDVALRCDPISGHVSLFWYQQALGQGPEFLTYFQNEAQLDKSGLPSDRFFAERPEGSVSTLKIQRTQQEDSAVYLCASSHFQGGYNEQFFGPGTRLTVL.

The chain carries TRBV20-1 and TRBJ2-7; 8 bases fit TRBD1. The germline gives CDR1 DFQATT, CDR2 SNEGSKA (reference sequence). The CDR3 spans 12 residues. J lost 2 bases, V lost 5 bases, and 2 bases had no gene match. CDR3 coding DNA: TGCAGTGCTGAACAGGGGGCCTACGAGCAGTACTTC. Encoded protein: CSAEQGAYEQYF.

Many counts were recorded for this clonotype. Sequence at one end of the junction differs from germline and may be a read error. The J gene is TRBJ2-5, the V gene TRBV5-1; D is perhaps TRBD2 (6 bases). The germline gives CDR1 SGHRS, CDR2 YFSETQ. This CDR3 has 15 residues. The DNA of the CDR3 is TGCGCCACCAGCGAGAATCCGGGGGTCCAAGAGACCCAGTACTTC. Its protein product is CATSENPGVQETQYF. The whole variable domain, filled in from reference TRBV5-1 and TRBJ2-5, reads KAGVTQTPRYLIKTRGQQVTLSCSPISGHRSVSWYQQTPGQGLQFLFEYFSETQRNKGNFPGRFSGRQFSNSRSEMNVSTLELGDSALYLCATSENPGVQETQYFGPGTRLLVL.

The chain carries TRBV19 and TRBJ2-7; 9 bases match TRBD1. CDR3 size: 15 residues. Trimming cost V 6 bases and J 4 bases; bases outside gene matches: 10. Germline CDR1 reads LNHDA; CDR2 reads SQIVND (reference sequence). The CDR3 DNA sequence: TGTGCCAGTAGCTACGCCGGGACAGGGAATTACGAGCAGTACTTC. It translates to CASSYAGTGNYEQYF.

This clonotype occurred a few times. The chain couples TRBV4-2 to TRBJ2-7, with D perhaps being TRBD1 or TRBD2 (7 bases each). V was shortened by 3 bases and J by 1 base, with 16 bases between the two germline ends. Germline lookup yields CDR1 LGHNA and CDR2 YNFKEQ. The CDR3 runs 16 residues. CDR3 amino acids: CASSHPTGRVSYEQYF. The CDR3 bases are TGTGCCAGCAGCCATCCGACAGGGAGGGTTTCCTACGAGCAGTACTTC.